Listed below are T cell receptor beta chains from one sample, sequenced in a study of OX40 agonist ivuxolimab in advanced cancers. The data were produced by immunoSEQ multiplex PCR, yet TCRdb's version contains in-frame clones alone and is incomplete. The sample holds fewer than 75,000 clones, roughly 86% seen once. Sequenced material: CD4+ or CD8+ T cells sorted from blood, taken in a trial of the OX40 agonist ivuxolimab. The receptors were sampled from an adult with an advanced solid tumor such as melanoma, head and neck, liver or kidney cancer. CDR3s include the opening cysteine and the closing phenylalanine or tryptophan. The D gene is left open where the match is weak. A row's size may be missing; if present it is once, few, many or a size class.

J | size | V | D | CDR3 | DNA
TRBJ2-1 | . | TRBV5-6 | TRBD2 | CASSLLSGSAANEQFF | TGTGCCAGCAGCCTACTGAGCGGGAGCGCCGCGAATGAGCAGTTCTTC
TRBJ1-3 | . | TRBV30 | . | CAWSQGGASGNTIYF | TGTGCCTGGAGTCAAGGGGGAGCCTCTGGAAACACCATATATTTT
TRBJ2-5 | . | TRBV6-1 | . | CATNRRSGPGETQYF | TGTGCTACCAACCGGCGGAGTGGGCCGGGGGAGACCCAGTACTTC
TRBJ2-5 | . | TRBV18 | . | CASSPPDGWRTQYF | TGTGCCAGCTCACCACCGGACGGGTGGCGGACCCAGTACTTC
TRBJ2-1 | . | TRBV7-9 | . | CASSLSGGVRGEQFF | TGTGCCAGCAGCTTATCAGGAGGTGTACGAGGTGAGCAGTTCTTC
TRBJ1-3 | . | TRBV6-5 | . | CASSYNGRGGNTIYF | TGTGCCAGCAGTTATAATGGACGTGGTGGAAACACCATATATTTT
TRBJ2-2 | . | TRBV4-1 | . | CASSQITPNTGELFF | TGCGCCAGCAGCCAAATAACCCCGAACACCGGGGAGCTGTTTTTT
TRBJ2-1 | . | TRBV29-1 | . | CSVEIGGLSYNEQFF | TGCAGCGTTGAAATCGGGGGGCTCTCCTACAATGAGCAGTTCTTC
TRBJ2-7 | . | TRBV7-9 | TRBD2 | CASSPAFSGRQYF | TGTGCCAGCAGCCCCGCCTTTAGCGGGAGGCAGTACTTC
TRBJ2-7 | once | TRBV15 | . | CATRGGYEQYF | TGTGCCACCAGGGGAGGCTACGAGCAGTACTTC
TRBJ1-5 | once | TRBV10-3 | TRBD1 | CATQSPEGQGRGQPQHF | TGTGCCACCCAGAGCCCCGAGGGACAGGGTCGGGGTCAGCCCCAGCATTTT
TRBJ2-7 | many | TRBV9 | . | CASSVGVGQYEQYF | TGTGCCAGCAGCGTAGGCGTCGGGCAATACGAGCAGTACTTC
TRBJ2-3 | . | TRBV6-4 | . | CASSEMESTDTQYF | TGTGCCAGCAGTGAGATGGAGAGCACAGATACGCAGTATTTT
TRBJ2-1 | once | TRBV7-2 | . | CASSLGRNSDEQFF | TGTGCCAGCAGCTTGGGGAGGAATAGTGATGAGCAGTTCTTC
TRBJ1-1 | . | TRBV2 | . | CASSGQTNTEAFF | TGTGCCAGCAGTGGTCAAACGAACACTGAAGCTTTCTTT
TRBJ1-4 | . | TRBV18 | . | CASSSPEGWGEKLFF | TGTGCCAGCTCATCCCCGGAGGGGTGGGGAGAAAAACTGTTTTTT
TRBJ2-2 | . | TRBV9 | TRBD2 | CASSVEETSAYTGELFF | TGTGCCAGCAGCGTAGAGGAAACTAGCGCCTACACCGGGGAGCTGTTTTTT